A single TCR beta chain is shown here with its context. What it binds is unknown. Compared with germline, one end of the junction differs, possibly owing to a read error. Here immunoSEQ multiplex PCR was the method, and the copy in TCRdb shows in-frame clones only, minus some. The table includes 2,100,000 or so clones, more than 90% detected once. This entry is derived from a study of shared clonotypes between healthy human individuals. CDR3 length: 14 residues. CDR1 and CDR2 from the germline V gene are MNHEY and SVGAGI. Findings and caveats of the study: Clonotypes not shared had lower generation probabilities than those common to all four donors. The sampled material consisted only of blood, and tissue repertoires are likely to differ. Several donors shared about 4.5% of their naive CD4 clonotypes.

This receptor was obtained from a man younger than 35 in good health. The material sequenced was naive CD4+ T cells sorted from blood. Subset reported: CD45RA+ positively selected. The chain couples TRBV6-5 to TRBJ1-2, with 8 nucleotides matching TRBD1. In nucleotides, the CDR3 is TGTGCCAGCAGAACCTTGGGACAGGACTACTCTAGGTATTTC. Protein sequence: CASRTLGQDYSRYF.